This entry concerns a single T cell receptor beta chain. Its cognate antigen has yet to be identified. There are no base qualities to consult, and no much larger clone falls within one base. The CDR3 spans 15 residues, from the cysteine through the phenylalanine. CDR3 DNA is the only sequence kept; it has 45 bases, read in frame from the first base. CDR1 MNHEY and CDR2 SMNVEV are derived from the germline V gene (reference sequence). Germline trimming amounts to 5 bases on V and 1 base on J, with 6 as the count of junction bases outside the gene matches. This sample is drawn from a study of blood T cell repertoires in COVID-19 (dated by TCRdb to between 2020 and 2021). Context from the whole study: Collaborator samples came from the United States, Italy and Spain and covered acute and convalescent phases of COVID-19. The dataset comprised deeply sampled blood TCRbeta repertoires from subjects exposed to, actively infected with, or recovered from COVID-19. The repertoires were released in a freely available public database meant as a resource for research on the immune response to SARS-CoV-2. Where available, HLA class I and class II types were obtained from metadata supplied by the sample provider rather than from assay-based typing. The material from the prospective study consisted of cDNA or gDNA derived from T cells, B-cell-depleted T cells, or PBMCs. Nearly every sample came with metadata listing a de-identified subject ID, COVID-19 status, age in years and sex. Samples came from the ongoing ImmuneRACE study (first 160 participants) plus 1,254 subjects from 6 global collaborators.

The immunoSEQ Assay, a bias-controlled multiplex PCR, was used to amplify TCRbeta CDR3 regions from genomic DNA. For the original study's pipeline: The number of nucleated cells in each sample was estimated by amplification of reference gene primers within the assay. To quantify the absolute abundance of each unique TCRbeta CDR3 rearrangement, sequence reads were collapsed and filtered. For each sample, productive Simpson clonality was calculated as the square root of Simpson's diversity index over productive rearrangements. The table was pulled from immuneACCESS by TCRdb, which kept in-frame rearrangements only. Such tables lose some clones; where checked, under half of the loss comes from unresolved V genes, and the rest has no known cause. The DNA was the basis for D and trimming; V, J and clone size are from that table. This sample lists 150,000 to 250,000 clones; around 90% were detected once. Approximately 2.2% of the sample is taken by the ten largest.

Here is what the overall study found, with its caveats: The quantity of clinical and demographic metadata differed by source and by participant and was supplied without curation.

In the prospective study, participants were about 18 to 100 years old, resided in about 25 geographic areas of the United States, and were enrolled through a virtual design. In the prospective study, cohorts were assigned on the basis of participant-reported clinical history obtained from a screening survey and a study questionnaire. Recovered participants in ImmuneRACE Cohort 3 were defined by two consecutive negative NP/OP PCR tests, clearance by a healthcare professional, or resolution of symptoms. Mobile phlebotomists in the prospective study collected whole blood, serum and a nasopharyngeal or oropharyngeal swab from every participant. Participants in the prospective study had the option to provide additional blood draws and questionnaires over a roughly two-month period. Prospective study blood samples were shipped either frozen or at room temperature before DNA extraction.

What was sequenced was PBMCs or T cells enriched from blood (not recorded which). The source of this sequence is a woman aged 30 to 39 who had recovered from COVID-19. The sequence is built from TRBV27 and TRBJ1-1; a stretch of 8 junction bases matches TRBD1. The CDR3 region reads CASSPLTGENTEAFF. The bases read TGTGCCAGCAGTCCTTTGACAGGGGAGAACACTGAAGCTTTCTTT.